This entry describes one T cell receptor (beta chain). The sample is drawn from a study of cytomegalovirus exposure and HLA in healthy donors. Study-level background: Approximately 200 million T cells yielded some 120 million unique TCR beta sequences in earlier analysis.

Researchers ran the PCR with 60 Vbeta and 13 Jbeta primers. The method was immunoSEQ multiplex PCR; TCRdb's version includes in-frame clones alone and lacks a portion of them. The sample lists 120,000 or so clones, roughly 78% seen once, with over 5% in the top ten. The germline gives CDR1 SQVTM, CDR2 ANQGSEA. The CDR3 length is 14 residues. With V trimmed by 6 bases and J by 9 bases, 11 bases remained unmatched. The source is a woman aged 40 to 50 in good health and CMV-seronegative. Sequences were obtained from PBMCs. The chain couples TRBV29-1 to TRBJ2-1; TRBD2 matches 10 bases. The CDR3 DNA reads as TGCAGCGTCGCCAACATAGCGGGAGGAGGTGAGCAGTTCTTC. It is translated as CSVANIAGGGEQFF.